The sequence of this T cell receptor beta chain was determined in a study of blood T cells in healthy people across ages. Study-wide findings and caveats: Reliance upon unsorted PBMCs precluded definitive naive versus antigen-experienced comparison.

Isolation of PBMCs gave at least 7 million cells per sample. As regards this clonotype: Its antigen remains unknown.

Using a J-beta primer mix together with a sample-barcoded 5' primer, a second PCR was run for roughly 6 to 11 cycles. Researchers report that a template-switch adaptor with 12 random nucleotides tagged each cDNA molecule. TCRdb re-derived calls from the 5' RACE reads in MiXCR, one entry per CDR3 protein. The sample includes 1.5 million or so distinct CDR3 sequences, 40% to 45% of them seen just once. Germline lookup yields CDR1 SQVTM and CDR2 ANQGSEA. This CDR3 spans 13 amino acids. V gave up 3 bases and J gave up 4 bases, with 12 bases separating them. This chain joins TRBV29-1 and TRBJ2-5; weak D call: TRBD2 (5 bases). The receptor's source is a woman between 18 and 30 years old in good health. Sequences were obtained from blood. CDR3 protein: CSVDRGMRETQYF. The DNA for the CDR3 is TGCAGCGTTGATCGGGGAATGAGAGAGACCCAGTACTTC.